This T cell receptor beta chain originates from a study of control samples from healthy donors and cancer patients. Sequenced by immunoSEQ multiplex PCR; TCRdb stores in-frame clones only, minus some. This sample carries about 85,000 clones, roughly nine tenths of them seen once, and the ten largest clones take less than 9%. The sequence came from a woman aged 55 to 70 in good health. Sequences were obtained from blood.

The CDR3 bases are TGTGCCAGCAGTGCCGGGACAGGGGGTAGGGAGCAGTACTTC. Translated, it gives CASSAGTGGREQYF. The chain employs TRBV2 and TRBJ2-7, with TRBD1 matching 11 bases. The CDR3 extends over 14 amino acids. V lost 4 bases to trimming and J lost 7 bases; unmatched junction nucleotides: 6. Germline V gene lookup returns CDR1 SNHLY and CDR2 FYNNEI.